The present T cell receptor (beta chain) was sequenced within a study of blood T cell repertoires in COVID-19. Study-wide background: Both acute and convalescent COVID-19 samples were obtained from the United States, Italy and Spain.

The CDR3 contains 12 residues. Germline assignment: CDR1 SGHAT and CDR2 FQNNGV. Trimming left V 5 bases short and J 6 bases short, with 11 bases between. Sequenced by immunoSEQ multiplex PCR; TCRdb stores in-frame clones only, minus some. Of 250,000 to 300,000 clones in the sample, more than 85% were seen once. Source material: peripheral blood. The receptor comes from a woman aged 25 to 39 with COVID-19, enrolled during active disease. V gene TRBV11-2 combines with J gene TRBJ2-7; the D is unclear. The CDR3 sequence: CASSPDGFEQYF. CDR3 nucleotide sequence: TGTGCCAGCAGCCCAGACGGGTTCGAGCAGTACTTC.